This entry lists 30 T cell receptor beta chains sequenced from one sample in a study of regulatory T cells in long-lasting Graves disease. Time point here: persistent/refractory GD, antithyroid drugs over 5 years with positive TRAb. PBMC-extracted RNA yielded the TCR library. Building of the TCR beta libraries involved iRepertoire HTBI primers and Arm-PCR of CDR3 regions. MiXCR, applied by TCRdb to the multiplex PCR reads, yields one record per CDR3 protein. The sample records over 300,000 distinct CDR3 sequences, about 18% being singletons. The sample here was peripheral blood mononuclear cells (PBMCs), taken when the disease was refractory, from a patient treated with antithyroid drugs. These receptors all stem from a female donor with Graves disease.

This clonotype appeared many times. The genes are TRBV28 and TRBJ2-5; D remains ambiguous. Trimming pared 4 bases from V and 9 bases from J, leaving 9 bases between. The CDR3 length is 11 residues. CDR1 and CDR2 from the germline V gene are MDHEN and SYDVKM. The CDR3 loop reads CASSSRVAQYF. The CDR3 DNA follows: TGTGCCAGCAGTTCCCGCGTGGCCCAGTACTTC.

The chain combines TRBV6-5 with TRBJ2-7, with 11 positions matching TRBD1. The CDR3 is 15 residues long. The ends lost 4 bases at V and 5 bases at J; junction bases unmatched: 7. Germline CDR1 and CDR2: MNHEY and SVGAGI. The CDR3 DNA follows: TGTGCCAGCAGTTGGGGGGACAGGGGGATGGACGAGCAGTACTTC. As protein: CASSWGDRGMDEQYF.

This clonotype was seen only a few times. This chain uses TRBV7-8 with TRBJ2-5; 9 bases are shared with TRBD2. Trimming removed 5 bases from V and 7 bases from J; junction bases left unmatched: 8. The CDR3 length is 14 residues. CDR1 is SGHVS, CDR2 FQNEAQ, per germline. CDR3 DNA: TGTGCCAGCAGCCCGACTAGCGGCCCGGGGACCCAGTACTTC. This gives the protein CASSPTSGPGTQYF.

The V gene is TRBV4-1, the J gene TRBJ2-7; TRBD2 aligns across 11 bases. J was trimmed by 2 bases and V by 4 bases; bases with no gene match: 7. The germline V gene has CDR1 MGHRA and CDR2 YSYEKL. This CDR3 comprises 16 residues. For the CDR3, the DNA is TGCGCCAGCAGCCGCGGACTAGCGGGCGATGCCTACGAGCAGTACTTC. Its translation is CASSRGLAGDAYEQYF.

The V call is TRBV4-1, the J call TRBJ1-2, with a weak D call TRBD1 (5 bases). The CDR3 extends over 16 amino acids. Germline loops: CDR1 MGHRA, CDR2 YSYEKL. The germline V and J ends were trimmed by 0 bases and 5 bases, with 16 bases remaining between them. The CDR3, as DNA: TGCGCCAGCAGCCAAGACTCGCAGGGTCTCGGGTATGGCTACACCTTC. Its protein is CASSQDSQGLGYGYTF.

Worth noting for this clonotype: One end of the junction fails to match germline, which may point to a read error. This rearrangement joins TRBV28 to TRBJ1-4; no clear D. From germline, CDR1 is MDHEN and CDR2 SYDVKM. The CDR3 is 11 residues long. The CDR3 is CATSVGEKLFF. In DNA, the CDR3 is TGTGCCACCAGTGTGGGTGAAAAACTGTTTTTT.

This clonotype was seen many times. This chain links TRBV7-8 with TRBJ1-4; D call uncertain. The CDR3 spans 15 residues. CDR1 is SGHVS, CDR2 FQNEAQ, per germline. V was shortened by 0 bases and J by 2 bases, with 7 bases between the two germline ends. CDR3 bases: TGTGCCAGCAGCTTAGCGCGATGGACTAATGAAAAACTGTTTTTT. The encoded protein is CASSLARWTNEKLFF.

The sample holds many counts of this clonotype. The chain recombines TRBV11-2 with TRBJ1-1; unclear D gene. CDR1 and CDR2 (germline): SGHAT, FQNNGV. V lost 0 bases and J lost 0, with 11 bases in between. This CDR3 has 16 residues. The CDR3 spells CASSLEAGLLNTEAFF. The CDR3 nucleotides read TGTGCCAGCAGCTTAGAAGCCGGGTTACTGAACACTGAAGCTTTCTTT.

This clonotype was seen a few times. The chain recombines TRBV7-9 with TRBJ2-4; D is ambiguous. This CDR3 has 10 residues. Germline CDR1 is SEHNR and CDR2 is FQNEAQ (reference sequence). V lost 10 bases to trimming and J lost 10 bases, with 11 bases between them. The CDR3 loop reads CATSVRIQYF. CDR3 nucleotides: TGTGCCACCTCGGTACGGATTCAGTACTTC. Full variable domain (rest looked up from reference TRBV7-9 and TRBJ2-4): DTGVSQNPRHKITKRGQNVTFRCDPISEHNRLYWYRQTLGQGPEFLTYFQNEAQLEKSRLLSDRFSAERPKGSFSTLEIQRTEQGDSAMYLCATSVRIQYFGAGTRLSVL.

This clonotype was counted only a few times. This rearrangement joins TRBV6-1 to TRBJ1-5; no clear D gene. This CDR3 spans 15 amino acids. Germline assignment: CDR1 MNHNS and CDR2 SASEGT. V shed 6 bases and J shed 0 bases, with 12 bases lying between them. CDR3 nucleotide sequence: TGTGCCAGCAGCCTTACTGAGTATAGCAATCAGCCCCAGCATTTT. Residues: CASSLTEYSNQPQHF.

This clonotype was counted ten times or more. The rearrangement uses TRBV2 and TRBJ2-4; TRBD1 agrees at 7 bases. This CDR3 is built from 16 residues. The V gene end was trimmed by 5 bases and the J gene end by 3 bases; junction bases not matched to a gene: 10. Germline V gives CDR1 SNHLY, CDR2 FYNNEI. CDR3 sequence: CASSKQGNEVKNIQYF. The DNA for the CDR3 is TGTGCCAGCAGTAAACAGGGGAACGAAGTCAAAAACATTCAGTACTTC. The whole variable domain, filled in from reference TRBV2 and TRBJ2-4, reads EPEVTQTPSHQVTQMGQEVILRCVPISNHLYFYWYRQILGQKVEFLVSFYNNEISEKSEIFDDQFSVERPDGSNFTLKIRSTKLEDSAMYFCASSKQGNEVKNIQYFGAGTRLSVL.

This clonotype was seen many times. The chain links TRBV7-8 to TRBJ2-5; D possibly corresponds to TRBD2 (6 bases). V lost 10 bases, J lost 5 bases, and 17 bases lay in between. From germline, CDR1 is SGHVS and CDR2 FQNEAQ. There are 13 residues in the CDR3. The CDR3 bases are TGTGCCACCCCTGGGACGGCGGGGGAGACCCAGTACTTC. Amino acids: CATPGTAGETQYF.

This clonotype showed up many times. Written as DNA, the CDR3 is TGTGCCAGCAGCTTAGATCCCAGGGGGACTGGCTACACCTTC. Translation: CASSLDPRGTGYTF. The genes are TRBV7-8 and TRBJ1-2; TRBD1 agrees at 7 bases. This CDR3 is 14 amino acids long. The J segment lost 7 bases and the V segment lost 1 base, leaving 6 bases of the junction unmatched. CDR1 and CDR2 from the germline V gene are SGHVS and FQNEAQ.

This clonotype turned up a few times. The chain is built from TRBV4-3 and TRBJ1-5; tentative D call: TRBD1 (6 bases). Trimming pared 0 bases from V and 1 base from J, leaving 10 bases between. Germline CDR1 and CDR2: LGHNA and YSLEER. The CDR3 length is 16 residues. Here the CDR3 reads CASSQEMTGSNQPQHF. The CDR3 DNA follows: TGCGCCAGCAGCCAAGAGATGACAGGAAGCAATCAGCCCCAGCATTTT.

This clonotype was seen more than once but under ten times. The chain is built from TRBV20-1 and TRBJ1-6; possible D gene TRBD1, 6 bases. Germline CDR1 and CDR2: DFQATT and SNEGSKA (reference sequence). V was pared by 4 bases and J by 2 bases, with 15 bases between. The CDR3 is made up of 16 amino acids. The CDR3 is CSAKWGASTYNSPLHF. CDR3 DNA sequence: TGCAGTGCTAAGTGGGGGGCGAGCACCTATAATTCACCCCTCCACTTT.

The CDR3 DNA sequence: TGTGCCAGCAGCTTAGATCTTTCGGTGGCCAAAAACATTCAGTACTTC. Its translation: CASSLDLSVAKNIQYF. The rearrangement uses TRBV11-2 and TRBJ2-4; no clear D gene. This CDR3 is built from 16 residues. The germline V gene has CDR1 SGHAT and CDR2 FQNNGV. Trimming cost V 0 bases and J 1 base, with 10 bases left between them.

Details on this clonotype: The junction and the germline gene differ at one end; a read error may be behind it. The chain uses TRBV28 and TRBJ1-2; possible D gene TRBD1, 6 bases. Germline V gene data show CDR1 as MDHEN and CDR2 as SYDVKM. The CDR3 extends over 15 amino acids. For the CDR3, the DNA is TGTGCCGGCAGTTTGGCGGGGGCGGTGGACTATGGCTACACCTTC. This translates into CAGSLAGAVDYGYTF.

The chain is built from TRBV5-1 and TRBJ2-7; D is unresolved. Germline CDR1 is SGHRS and CDR2 is YFSETQ. Trimming took off 2 bases at V and 4 bases at J, with 10 bases between the two ends. The CDR3 spans 13 residues. For the CDR3, the DNA is TGCGCCAGCAGCTTCGGGCAGTTGTACGAGCAGTACTTC. This translates into CASSFGQLYEQYF.

Many counts were recorded for this clonotype. The chain joins TRBV11-3 to TRBJ2-7, with 7 bases lining up with TRBD1. The germline V gene has CDR1 SGHNT and CDR2 YENEEA. There are 14 residues in the CDR3. V was pared by 0 bases and J by 3 bases, with 2 bases of the junction left unmatched. For the CDR3, the DNA is TGTGCCAGCAGCTTAGACGACAGGGTCTACGAGCAGTACTTC. It yields the protein CASSLDDRVYEQYF.

This chain links TRBV7-3 with TRBJ1-1, with D perhaps TRBD1 (6 bases). CDR1 is SGHTA, CDR2 FQGTGA, per germline. This CDR3 spans 13 amino acids. V lost 5 bases and J 6 bases, leaving 13 bases between the germline ends. This chain's CDR3 is CASSARGGAEAFF. The CDR3 bases are TGTGCCAGCAGCGCAAGGGGGGGGGCTGAAGCTTTCTTT.

The V gene is TRBV9, the J gene TRBJ2-2, with 12 bases aligning to TRBD2. The CDR3 is 18 amino acids. Per the germline V gene, CDR1 is SGDLS and CDR2 is YYNGEE. The trim removed 1 base at V and 0 bases at J, leaving 4 bases unmatched. This CDR3 is CASSVRLAGAANTGELFF. CDR3 bases: TGTGCCAGCAGCGTAAGACTAGCGGGGGCCGCGAACACCGGGGAGCTGTTTTTT.

Only a few counts were recorded for this clonotype. The chain combines TRBV7-9 with TRBJ1-4, with D tentatively TRBD1 (6 bases). Looked up from germline, CDR1 is SEHNR and CDR2 is FQNEAQ (reference sequence). The CDR3 consists of 14 residues. V was clipped by 4 bases and J by 10 bases, with 16 bases between them. CDR3 sequence reads: CASSYPRGEGKLFF. CDR3 sequence (DNA): TGTGCCAGCAGCTACCCCAGGGGTGAGGGAAAACTGTTTTTT.

Ten or more counts support this clonotype. The chain is built from TRBV5-1 and TRBJ1-4; 8 nucleotides align to TRBD1. This CDR3 region has 15 residues. V lost 4 bases to trimming and J lost 8 bases; unmatched junction nucleotides: 10. Per germline, CDR1 SGHRS and CDR2 YFSETQ. This chain's CDR3 is CASSPDRDRLEKLFF. The CDR3 nucleotides are TGCGCCAGCAGCCCCGACCGGGACAGGTTGGAAAAACTGTTTTTT.

The chain uses TRBV20-1 and TRBJ1-2; 7 bases are shared with TRBD1. The V segment lost 6 bases and the J segment 1 base; nucleotides outside the gene matches: 11. The germline CDR1 and CDR2 sequences are DFQATT and SNEGSKA (reference sequence). The CDR3 spans 15 residues. This CDR3 reads CSAYKGTELNYGYTF. In DNA, the CDR3 is TGCAGTGCCTATAAGGGGACAGAGCTTAACTATGGCTACACCTTC.

This clonotype has at least ten counts. The chain links TRBV28 to TRBJ2-7, with TRBD1 matching 12 bases. The CDR3 is 18 residues long. Trimming cost V 3 bases and J 4 bases; bases outside gene matches: 13. Germline V gene data show CDR1 as MDHEN and CDR2 as SYDVKM. CDR3 bases: TGTGCCAGCAGTTTTCCGGGACAGGGGGCCCGGGTCCAATACGAGCAGTACTTC. Its protein is CASSFPGQGARVQYEQYF.

This clonotype has ten or more counts. The genes are TRBV6-1 and TRBJ1-5, with D perhaps matching TRBD1 (6 bases). Per germline, CDR1 MNHNS and CDR2 SASEGT. This CDR3 has 13 amino acids. Trimming shortened V by 6 bases and J by 7 bases, and 13 bases separated the two germline ends. CDR3: CASRGRGEQPQHF. The CDR3 nucleotides read TGTGCCAGCAGGGGCAGGGGAGAACAGCCCCAGCATTTT.

This clonotype showed up just a few times. CDR3 bases: TGTGCCAGCAGCCCCGTTTCAGGGGCGCAGCCCCAGCATTTT. Protein product: CASSPVSGAQPQHF. The chain is built from TRBV7-9 and TRBJ1-5; TRBD1 is a possible D gene (6 bases). V lost 5 bases and J 7 bases, leaving 15 bases between the germline ends. The germline CDR1 and CDR2 sequences are SEHNR and FQNEAQ (reference sequence). The CDR3 extends over 14 amino acids.

This clonotype has ten or more counts. The chain uses TRBV2 and TRBJ1-2, with a possible D match to TRBD1 (6 bases). Germline CDR1 is SNHLY and CDR2 is FYNNEI. Trimming removed 6 bases from V and 5 bases from J, with 19 bases in between. This CDR3 spans 15 amino acids. The CDR3 here is CASSPGGGMSYGYTF. CDR3 nucleotide sequence: TGTGCCAGCAGCCCCGGGGGGGGCATGTCATATGGCTACACCTTC.

The chain links TRBV6-1 to TRBJ1-5; no clear D. From germline, CDR1 is MNHNS and CDR2 SASEGT. CDR3 length: 13 amino acids. V dropped 5 bases and J dropped 4 bases, with 9 bases sitting between them. DNA of the CDR3: TGTGCCAGCAGTCCAAGACTAAATCAGCCCCAGCATTTT. This gives the protein CASSPRLNQPQHF.

The chain joins TRBV29-1 to TRBJ2-7, with D possibly TRBD1 on 5 matching bases. Germline V lookup: CDR1 SQVTM, CDR2 ANQGSEA. The CDR3 totals 12 residues. Trimming pared 4 bases from V and 0 bases from J, leaving 7 bases between. This CDR3 is CSVADSSYEQYF. The CDR3 bases are TGCAGCGTTGCAGACAGCTCCTACGAGCAGTACTTC.